This entry describes one TCR beta chain. Its matching antigen is unknown. This entry comes from a study of OX40 agonist ivuxolimab in advanced cancers. Clones were sequenced by immunoSEQ multiplex PCR, and TCRdb holds only the in-frame ones, with some missing. The data show over 55,000 clones, with approximately 89% seen just once and roughly 2.4% held by the top ten. Blood got drawn at baseline, again on cycle 4 day 1, and then on cycle 7 day 1. The study's findings and limits: Expanded clones were, on average, more numerous in CD8+ T cells than in CD4+. Certain nonresponders likewise exhibited a low normalized T-cell clonal expansion.

The material was CD4+ or CD8+ T cells sorted from blood, obtained in a trial of the OX40 agonist ivuxolimab. This receptor was taken from an adult with an advanced solid tumor such as melanoma, head and neck, liver or kidney cancer.

The CDR3 DNA sequence: TGTGCCAGCAGCAGCCTGGGACTAGCGGGGGTCACAGATACGCAGTATTTT. Its translation is CASSSLGLAGVTDTQYF. The V gene is TRBV13, the J gene TRBJ2-3, with TRBD2 matching over 14 bases. V shed 5 bases and J 2 bases; nucleotides not matched to a gene: 6. CDR1 and CDR2 (germline): PRHDT, FYEKMQ (reference sequence). The CDR3 runs 17 residues. Combining the CDR3 with reference TRBV13 and TRBJ2-3 gives the whole variable domain AAGVIQSPRHLIKEKRETATLKCYPIPRHDTVYWYQQGPGQDPQFLISFYEKMQSDKGSIPDRFSAQQFSDYHSELNMSSLELGDSALYFCASSSLGLAGVTDTQYFGPGTRLTVL.